This TCR beta chain was sequenced for a study of cytomegalovirus exposure and HLA in healthy donors (dated by TCRdb to between 2016 and 2019). Regarding the study in general: An earlier analysis of more than 550 of the donors reported 250 to 300 Gb of sequence data and 117 million unique TCR beta sequences obtained from 150 million to 200 million T cells. Alongside the repertoire data, information on donor age, sex, ethnicity and CMV serostatus was compiled. In a later analysis, previously published TCR beta repertoires from some 640 donors were re-analyzed and high-resolution HLA genotyping was added so that TCR occurrence patterns could be studied. The study aimed to test whether signatures of past pathogen exposure could be identified by cataloging public T cell receptors. To predict cytomegalovirus infection status, the study combined high-throughput TCR immunosequencing, statistical association of individual TCRs with disease status, and machine learning. The number of typed donors differed by locus: about 629-630 for A, B, C, DRB1 and DQB1; 500 to 550 for DQA1; 606 for DPA1; and roughly 490 for DPB1. Four or five DR-DQ haplotypes were handled as single units for association and clustering, since linkage in the cohort was strong. A separate validation cohort of over 95 different subjects was used in addition to the approximately 700-subject first cohort. The later analysis used no new phenotypic data to find candidate immune exposures, relying instead on TCR beta sequences and their occurrence across donors. A later genetic analysis took genome-wide SNP genotypes for about three fifths of the roughly 700 donors and used that subset as a discovery cohort. In an earlier analysis of 587 of the donors, high-throughput TCR beta sequencing was used to judge whether each TCR beta V gene segment behaved as functional or pseudogenic. Of the 300 to 400 genotyped donors, 65% to 90% fell in the genetic ancestry cluster associated with self-reported Caucasian donors. About 280 gigabases of sequencing data and 70 million to 85 million unique TCR sequences were included in an early release covering about 700 HLA-typed donors. All discovery cohort repertoires had been generated on a single sequencing platform. HLA typing included class I and class II loci at four-digit resolution. The study used immunosequencing to profile the T cell repertoires of some 600 subjects and linked those repertoires to cytomegalovirus serostatus. On average, over 200,000 unique TCR beta nucleotide sequences were sequenced per donor among 398 genotyped donors of the cohort, with roughly 20% of those sequences being non-productive. Results and caveats for the whole study, not just this receptor: Most TCR sequences were observed very rarely across donors, whereas some public TCRs were present in many individuals. Compared with equally common non-associated chains, HLA-associated TCR beta chains in a later analysis were more clonally expanded and had lower generation probabilities. Linkage disequilibrium might explain the correlated functional status among segregating V segments, but an unknown experimental factor could not be excluded. According to the authors, the approach could potentially be generalized to other disease states and immunological phenotypes. Several of the top co-occurrence clusters appeared to be linked to parvovirus B19, influenza, CMV and Epstein-Barr virus, according to a later analysis. Sequencing depth was assumed to be roughly uniform across donors in the presence/absence analyses, though that assumption may not hold. In both the original and validation cohorts, the classifier was reported to diagnose cytomegalovirus status with high specificity and sensitivity. A cluster of highly shared sequence variants was judged likely to be a technical artifact of the sequencing pipeline. For the cohort, immune exposure information was limited to CMV serostatus. When HLA alleles, especially DR and DQ, strongly co-occurred, attributing TCR associations to individual alleles was difficult. An association between a missense DCLRE1C variant and V-gene and J-gene trimming of TCR beta chains was found in a later genetic analysis and replicated in an independent cohort. The 87-base-pair reads could not distinguish some IMGT-functional V segments, including TRBV6-2 and TRBV6-3, so those segments were excluded. In a later analysis, the rate of TCR association differed among HLA loci, with DRB1 alleles having the most associated TCRs and HLA-C alleles having the fewest. Because counts were too low, roughly 18 rarely observed V segments, including chromosome 9 orphons, were left out of the earlier analysis of about 620 of the donors. Only TCR beta chains were sequenced in this cohort, and the absence of alpha or paired-chain data limited detectable features. An earlier analysis of several hundred of the donors showed that most TCR beta V segments appeared in productive rearrangements either about 87% or about 30% of the time, which broadly matched IMGT annotations. At a false discovery rate of 0.05, a later analysis linked around 17,000 TCR beta sequences to specific HLA alleles. In vitro tests confirmed that a few of the cytomegalovirus-associated TCR beta chains recognize cytomegalovirus antigens. A later genetic analysis reported fewer N-insertions in productive TCRs among donors in an Asian-associated ancestry cluster than the approximately 670-donor mean. A total of 164 TCR beta chains were listed by the study as associated with cytomegalovirus. Because some donors lacked HLA typing at each locus, the association tests relied only on the typed subset. A further reported finding was that TCR beta sequences accurately predicted the HLA-A and HLA-B alleles for most subjects in the first cohort. A later analysis found that most CMV-associated TCR beta chains appeared HLA-restricted, with HLA associations seemingly driven largely by CMV exposure.

This clone was observed a handful of times. Its binding antigen is unknown. The sample holds no much larger clone one base away, and base qualities are not on file. Taken from the germline V gene, the CDR1 and CDR2 loops are SGHDT and YYEEEE. For this chain, trimming is 4 bases at the V end and 2 bases at the J end, and the number of junction bases without a gene match is 9. Taken from cysteine to phenylalanine, the CDR3 has 17 residues. The entry retains the CDR3 DNA only, 51 bases that are in frame from base 1. The cohort consisted of 600 to 750 healthy bone marrow donors. All cohort members were sampled while nominally healthy, although unrecorded immune exposures were likely present. The donor tested CMV seropositive, placing the donor among the 250 to 350 seropositive members of the cohort. Each donor provided a peripheral blood sample, and peripheral blood mononuclear cells were used for TCR beta sequencing. The Qiagen DNeasy Blood Extraction Kit was used to extract genomic DNA from the blood cell samples.

Receptor amplification or capture employed the immunoSEQ multiplex PCR assay. A mixture of 60 forward primers for TCR Vbeta segments and 13 reverse primers for TCR Jbeta segments was used in the multiplex PCR. A multiplex PCR assay on genomic DNA amplified the CDR3 region of rearranged TCR beta genes. Amplified TCR beta libraries were sequenced as 87-base-pair reads on the Illumina HiSeq System. For the original study's pipeline: A later analysis tallied approximately 87 million unique TCR beta chains across the 666 repertoires, and some 10 million of those chains were shared by two or more donors. A nearest-neighbor algorithm error-corrected the raw reads and collapsed the reads into unique sequences, merging closely related sequences to remove PCR and sequencing errors. CDR3 sequences were aligned to IMGT reference sequences to assign V, D and J gene segments. Each retained sequence needed at least a six-nucleotide match to both a V gene segment and a J gene segment. A rearrangement counted as productive if the CDR3 had no stop codons and remained in frame with V and J, and every other rearrangement counted as non-productive. Following IMGT convention, CDR3 was defined as the stretch from the second conserved V-encoded cysteine up to the conserved J-encoded phenylalanine. The earlier analysis of 587 of the donors excluded any sequence lacking an unambiguous match to a single V gene segment. In an earlier analysis of 587 of the donors, a V segment was called functional when productive rearrangements were above 56.7%, and segregating when the standard deviation between donors exceeded 5%. A statistical classification framework was built to diagnose cytomegalovirus status from the catalog of TCR beta chain sequences. V and J gene assignment, in a later analysis, came from comparing TCR nucleotide sequences with IMGT/GENE-DB human TR gene sequences. A later analysis assigned CDR3 sequences and most-parsimonious VDJ recombination scenarios with the TCRdist pipeline. In a later analysis, each TCR beta chain was defined by its CDR3 amino acid sequence together with its V-gene family, and reads without a unique V-gene family were excluded. In a later analysis, approximately 640 highly shared, low-generation-probability nucleotide sequences were removed to address suspected cross-contamination and a sequencing artifact. For each public chain, a later analysis derived a clonal expansion index from normalized ranks of inferred template counts within each repertoire. In a later analysis, generation probabilities were computed with a VDJ recombination model fitted to out-of-frame rearrangements, and the resulting probabilities were checked against IGoR. A later analysis scored TCR-TCR, TCR-HLA and TCR-CMV co-occurrence with hypergeometric tests, applying a repertoire-size bias correction to TCR pairs. In a later analysis, false discovery rates were estimated by permuting HLA or CMV assignments 20 times. In a later analysis, co-occurring TCRs were grouped using DBSCAN, with TCRdist sequence similarity added in when clustering inside HLA-allele-positive subsets. Repertoires with fewer than 30,000 or more than 120,000 public chains were left out of co-occurrence clustering, as were roughly five repertoires with anomalous nucleotide sharing. TCRdb took over this immuneACCESS table, retaining in-frame rearrangements with V and J assigned. Such tables are incomplete; in checked studies, under half of the missing clones stem from an unresolved V gene, and the remainder is unexplained. V and J calls and clone size are those listed in that table; D and trimming were worked out from the DNA. The sample has about 98,000 clones on record, more than 60% of them singletons. The top ten clonotypes cover 10% to 11% of the sample.

The sequence links TRBV5-6 to TRBJ2-1; TRBD1 matches 10 bases in the middle. Sequencing was done on a sample of PBMCs. The clonotype was recovered from a man aged 18 to 30 in good health and CMV-seropositive. The sequenced DNA is TGTGCCAGCAGCAAGATGTCCGGGACAGGGGCCTACAATGAGCAGTTCTTC. This is translated as CASSKMSGTGAYNEQFF.